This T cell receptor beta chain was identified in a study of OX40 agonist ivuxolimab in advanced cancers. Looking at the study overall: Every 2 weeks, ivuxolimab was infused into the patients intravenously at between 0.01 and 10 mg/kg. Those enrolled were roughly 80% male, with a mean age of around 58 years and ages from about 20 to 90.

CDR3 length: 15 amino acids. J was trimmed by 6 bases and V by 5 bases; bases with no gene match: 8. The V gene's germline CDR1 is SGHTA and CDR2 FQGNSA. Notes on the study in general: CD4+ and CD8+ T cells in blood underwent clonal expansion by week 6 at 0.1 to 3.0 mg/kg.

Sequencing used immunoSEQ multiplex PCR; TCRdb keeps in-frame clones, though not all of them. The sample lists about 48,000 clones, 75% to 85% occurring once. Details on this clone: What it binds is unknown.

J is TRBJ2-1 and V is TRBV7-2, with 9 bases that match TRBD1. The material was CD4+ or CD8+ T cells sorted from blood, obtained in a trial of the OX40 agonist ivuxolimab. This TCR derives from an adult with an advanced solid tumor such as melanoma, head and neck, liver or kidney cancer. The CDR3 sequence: CASSTDRGISNEQFF. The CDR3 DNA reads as TGTGCCAGCAGCACTGACAGGGGGATATCCAATGAGCAGTTCTTC.